The clone carrying this T cell receptor (beta chain) occurred once. The assay was immunoSEQ multiplex PCR, and TCRdb's table has in-frame clones only and misses some. Among some 1.5 million clones, around 97% were seen once, and the ten largest hold more than 0.9%. This record comes from a study of shared clonotypes between healthy human individuals. Germline assignment: CDR1 SGHRS and CDR2 YFSETQ. This CDR3 has 19 residues. The ends lost 0 bases at V and 2 bases at J; junction bases unmatched: 8. Sequencing was performed on naive CD4+ T cells sorted from blood. Subset: CD45RA+ positively selected. The chain couples TRBV5-1 to TRBJ2-3; 14 positions match TRBD2. The clonotype was recovered from a man aged 25-40 years in good health. The DNA for the CDR3 is TGCGCCAGCAGCTTGGTTACCAGGACTAGCGGGAGGAACACAGATACGCAGTATTTT. Amino acid sequence: CASSLVTRTSGRNTDTQYF.